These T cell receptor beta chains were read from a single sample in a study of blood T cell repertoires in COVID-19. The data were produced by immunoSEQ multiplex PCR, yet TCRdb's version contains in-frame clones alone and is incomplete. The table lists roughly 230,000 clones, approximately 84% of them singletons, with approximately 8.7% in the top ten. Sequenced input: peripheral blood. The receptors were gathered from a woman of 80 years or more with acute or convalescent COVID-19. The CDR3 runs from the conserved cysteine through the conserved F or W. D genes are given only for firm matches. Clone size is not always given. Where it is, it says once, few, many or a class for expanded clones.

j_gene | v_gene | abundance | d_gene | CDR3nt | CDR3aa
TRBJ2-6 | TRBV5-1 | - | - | TGCGCCAGCGCGAGGGAAGGACCGCGCTCTGGGGCCAACGTCCTGACTTTC | CASAREGPRSGANVLTF
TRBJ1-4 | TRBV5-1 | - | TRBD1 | TGCGCCAGCAGCCCGCCGGACAGGTTTGCTAATGAAAAACTGTTTTTT | CASSPPDRFANEKLFF
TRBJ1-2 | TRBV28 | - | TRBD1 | TGTGCCAGCAGTTCTCCGGACAGGGACGGTGGCTACACCTTC | CASSSPDRDGGYTF
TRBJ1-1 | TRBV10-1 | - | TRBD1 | TGCGCCAGCAGTGCCCGGACAGGCCCAGAAGCTTTCTTT | CASSARTGPEAFF
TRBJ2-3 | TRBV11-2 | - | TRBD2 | TGTGCCAGCAGCTTAGGGGCTAGCGGGAGGGCAGCCGATACGCAGTATTTT | CASSLGASGRAADTQYF
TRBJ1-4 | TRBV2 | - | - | TGTGCCAGCAGTACCTCGACATCATCGGTTCAAAAACTGTTTTTT | CASSTSTSSVQKLFF
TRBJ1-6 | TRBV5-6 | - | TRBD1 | TGTGCCAGCAGCTACCCGGGACAGGGCGGTTCACCCCTCCACTTT | CASSYPGQGGSPLHF
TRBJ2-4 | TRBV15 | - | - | TGTGCCACCAGCAGAGATTCAGGGTCGGAAAACATTCAGTACTTC | CATSRDSGSENIQYF
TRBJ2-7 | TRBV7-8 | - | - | TGTGCCAGCAGCTTAGGGCCGGGATCCTACGAGCAGTACTTC | CASSLGPGSYEQYF
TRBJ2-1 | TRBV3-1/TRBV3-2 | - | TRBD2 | TGTGCCAGCAGCCAAGATAGCGGGGGGTGGAATGAGCAGTTCTTC | CASSQDSGGWNEQFF
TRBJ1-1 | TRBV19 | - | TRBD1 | TGTGCCAGTAGTCACCCAGGGGGCGTGAACACTGAAGCTTTCTTT | CASSHPGGVNTEAFF
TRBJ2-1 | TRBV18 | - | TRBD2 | TGTGCCAGCTCGGTGGGATCCGGGACTAGTACGGGATTTGAGCAGTTCTTC | CASSVGSGTSTGFEQFF
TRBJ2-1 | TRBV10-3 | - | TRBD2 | TGTGCCATCAGTGAGTCTACGAGCGGGGATGACAATGAGCAGTTCTTC | CAISESTSGDDNEQFF
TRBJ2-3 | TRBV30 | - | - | TGTGCCTGGAGTCGGGGGCGGGAGCCCCGTCAGCCCCGGGGGATCACAGATACGCAGTATTTT | CAWSRGREPRQPRGITDTQYF
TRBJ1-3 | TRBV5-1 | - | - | TGCGCCAGCAGCTGGGGCAGGAGCTCTGGAAACACCATATATTTT | CASSWGRSSGNTIYF
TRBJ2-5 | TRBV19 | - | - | TGTGCCAGTAGTGGGGGGATTAATCGAGAGACCCAGTACTTC | CASSGGINRETQYF
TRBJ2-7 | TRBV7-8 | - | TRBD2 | TGTGCCAGCAGCTTTAGGACGGGAGGGCCTCGCGAGCAGTACTTC | CASSFRTGGPREQYF
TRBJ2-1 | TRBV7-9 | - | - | TGTGCCAGCAGCTTAGGCACACAGGGCCCCAGCAACAATGAGCAGTTCTTC | CASSLGTQGPSNNEQFF
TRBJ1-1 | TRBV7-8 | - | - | TGTGCCAGCAGCTTAGTTACAGGGTACACTGAAGCTTTCTTT | CASSLVTGYTEAFF
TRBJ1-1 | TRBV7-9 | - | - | TGTGCCAGCAGCCATGCGAGGAACACTGAAGCTTTCTTT | CASSHARNTEAFF
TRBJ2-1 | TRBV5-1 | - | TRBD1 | TGCGCCAGCAGCTGGGGACAGGGGGCTTGGAATGAGCAGTTCTTC | CASSWGQGAWNEQFF
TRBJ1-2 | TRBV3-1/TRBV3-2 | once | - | TGTGCCAGCAGCCGGGGCGGAAACTATGGCTACACCTTC | CASSRGGNYGYTF
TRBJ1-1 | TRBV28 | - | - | TGTGCCAGCAGTTTGAGGAGGTTCTCGGGGAACACTGAAGCTTTCTTT | CASSLRRFSGNTEAFF
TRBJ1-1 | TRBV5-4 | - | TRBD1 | TGTGCCAGCAGCCACCCTGACAGGGGCCCTGAAGCTTTCTTT | CASSHPDRGPEAFF
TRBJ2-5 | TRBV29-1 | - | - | TGCAGCGTTTCCTGGGAGGAGACCCAGTACTTC | CSVSWEETQYF
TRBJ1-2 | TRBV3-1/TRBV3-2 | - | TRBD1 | TGTGCCAGCAGCCAAGCCTCCGGACAGGGGGCGAGTGGCTACACCTTC | CASSQASGQGASGYTF
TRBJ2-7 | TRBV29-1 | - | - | TGCAGCGTTGCTCGGGGGTCCCCCTACGAGCAGTACTTC | CSVARGSPYEQYF
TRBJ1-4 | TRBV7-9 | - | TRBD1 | TGTGCCAGCAGCCCGGGACAGCCTAATGAAAAACTGTTTTTT | CASSPGQPNEKLFF
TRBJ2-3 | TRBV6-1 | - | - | TGTGCCAGCAGTGAAAGGTCTAGCAGGGGTACGCAGTATTTT | CASSERSSRGTQYF
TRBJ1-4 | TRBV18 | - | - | TGTGCCAGCTCACCCGGGCGGGTTAATGAAAAACTGTTTTTT | CASSPGRVNEKLFF
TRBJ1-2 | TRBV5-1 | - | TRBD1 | TGCGCCAGCAGCATTTTGACAGGGGGCGTCTCCGATGGCTACACCTTC | CASSILTGGVSDGYTF
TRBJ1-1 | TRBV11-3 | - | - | TGTGCCAGCAGCTGGACTAGTCACTCTGAAGCTTTCTTT | CASSWTSHSEAFF
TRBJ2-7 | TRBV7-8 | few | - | TGTGCCAGCAGCTTCTCCGAACTCGGTTCGGAGCAGTACTTC | CASSFSELGSEQYF
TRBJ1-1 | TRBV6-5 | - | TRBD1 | TGTGCCAGCACCAGGGGGTTGCAAGACACTGAAGCTTTCTTT | CASTRGLQDTEAFF
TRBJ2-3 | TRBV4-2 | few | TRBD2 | TGTGCCAGCAGCCAAGGAAGGGCGGGGGGAGGCACAGATACGCAGTATTTT | CASSQGRAGGGTDTQYF
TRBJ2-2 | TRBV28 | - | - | TGTGCCAGCAGTTTTGTGGGGGCGCCGACCCTAACTACCGGGGAGCTGTTTTTT | CASSFVGAPTLTTGELFF
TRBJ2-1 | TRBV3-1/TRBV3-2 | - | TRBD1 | TGTGCCAGCAACAGGGGGAACAATGAGCAGTTCTTC | CASNRGNNEQFF
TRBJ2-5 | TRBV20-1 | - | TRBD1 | TGCAGTGCTGACAGGGGGGAGACCCAGTACTTC | CSADRGETQYF
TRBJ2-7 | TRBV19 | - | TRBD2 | TGTGCCAGTAGTACCGTCAGGACTAGCGGGATCTACGAGCAGTACTTC | CASSTVRTSGIYEQYF
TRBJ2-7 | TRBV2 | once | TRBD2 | TGTGCCAGCAGTGGACTAGCGGGAGGCTACGAGCAGTACTTC | CASSGLAGGYEQYF
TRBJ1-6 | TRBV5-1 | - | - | TGCGCCAGCAGCTCCCGTGGTCGGGATGGGAAGAGCTCCTATAATTCACCCCTCCACTTT | CASSSRGRDGKSSYNSPLHF
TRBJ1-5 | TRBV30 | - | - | TGTGCCTGGAGTTCGGGGTTAGGGAATCAGCCCCAGCATTTT | CAWSSGLGNQPQHF
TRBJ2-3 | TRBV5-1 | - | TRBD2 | TGCGCCAGCAGCTTGGCGGCGGGAGGAGGGGATACGCAGTATTTT | CASSLAAGGGDTQYF
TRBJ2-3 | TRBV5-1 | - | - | TGCGCCAGTCTCAAACAGGCTAGCACAGATACGCAGTATTTT | CASLKQASTDTQYF
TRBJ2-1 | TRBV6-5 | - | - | TGTGCCAGCAGTTACTCGCCCCTATCCTACAATGAGCAGTTCTTC | CASSYSPLSYNEQFF
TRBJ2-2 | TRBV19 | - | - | TGTGCCAGTAGTATTCAGGGCAGGCCGAACACCGGGGAGCTGTTTTTT | CASSIQGRPNTGELFF
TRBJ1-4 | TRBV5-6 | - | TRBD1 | TGTGCCAGCAGCAGTCGTCAGGGGGCCCTCGGTGAAAAACTGTTTTTT | CASSSRQGALGEKLFF
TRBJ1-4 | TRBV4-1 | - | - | TGCGCCAGCAGCCTAGGGGGGGGTAATGAAAAACTGTTTTTT | CASSLGGGNEKLFF
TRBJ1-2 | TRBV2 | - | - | TGTGCCAGCAGTGAAGTGAGGACTCAGGGCTACACCTTC | CASSEVRTQGYTF
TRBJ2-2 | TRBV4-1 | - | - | TGCGCCAGCAGCCAGGATACCCCTTTGCGAGGCACCGGGGAGCTGTTTTTT | CASSQDTPLRGTGELFF